Listed below are T cell receptor beta chains from one sample, sequenced in a study of cytomegalovirus exposure and HLA in healthy donors. Sequencing was performed with immunoSEQ multiplex PCR; in TCRdb, only in-frame clones are kept and a portion is missing. The repertoire holds around 190,000 clones, 86% seen once, with approximately 7% in the top ten. Sequenced input: PBMCs. These receptor sequences come from a man aged 30 to 39 in good health and CMV-seropositive. Each CDR3 is given with its conserved first and last residue. A D gene is named only where the DNA matches it firmly. Clone sizes are given selectively: once, few, many, or a class where the clone is expanded.

CDR3 DNA | CDR3 protein | D gene | clone size | J gene | V gene
TGTGCCAGCAGACTCACCGGACGGTCAACCTACGAGCAGTACTTC | CASRLTGRSTYEQYF | - | - | TRBJ2-7 | TRBV27
TGTGCCAGCAGCTTAGGTGGGGGTCTTGGAACTGAAGCTTTCTTT | CASSLGGGLGTEAFF | - | - | TRBJ1-1 | TRBV7-6
TGCGCCAGCAGCTGGACAGGGTTAGGCGAAAAACTGTTTTTT | CASSWTGLGEKLFF | TRBD1 | - | TRBJ1-4 | TRBV5-1
TGTGCCAGTAGCGAGGGTGGTACGTCCTACGAGCAGTACTTC | CASSEGGTSYEQYF | - | - | TRBJ2-7 | TRBV19
TGTGCCAGTAGTTTTGGGGATAATCAGCCCCAGCATTTT | CASSFGDNQPQHF | - | - | TRBJ1-5 | TRBV19
TGTGCCAGCAGTGAAGAGGGGGCCAGTCTGAGTGAAAAACTGTTTTTT | CASSEEGASLSEKLFF | TRBD1 | - | TRBJ1-4 | TRBV6-1
TGTGCCAGCAGCTTAACGCTAGCAAATTCCTACGAGCAGTACTTC | CASSLTLANSYEQYF | - | - | TRBJ2-7 | TRBV7-6
TGTGCCAGCATCTCCTCAGGGCCACTCGGCTACGAGCAGTACTTC | CASISSGPLGYEQYF | - | - | TRBJ2-7 | TRBV2
TGTGCCAGTAGTCAGGACAGGGACGGTCAGCCCCAGCATTTT | CASSQDRDGQPQHF | TRBD1 | - | TRBJ1-5 | TRBV19
TGTGCCAGCAGCTTATCTGTGGGCTACACCTTC | CASSLSVGYTF | - | - | TRBJ1-2 | TRBV7-2
TGTGCCAGCAGTGAAGGACCGAGGGGCTACACCTTC | CASSEGPRGYTF | - | - | TRBJ1-2 | TRBV2
TGTGCCAGCAGGGAGACATCGAACACCGGGGAGCTGTTTTTT | CASRETSNTGELFF | - | - | TRBJ2-2 | TRBV2
TGTGCCAGCATCTCAAACCCCCGGACAGCCTTGGGCACTGAAGCTTTCTTT | CASISNPRTALGTEAFF | - | - | TRBJ1-1 | TRBV27
TGTGCCAGCGGGAGGAATTCTGGGGCCAACGTCCTGACTTTC | CASGRNSGANVLTF | - | - | TRBJ2-6 | TRBV9
TGTGCCAGCAGCCCCTCTAGCGGGGGGGCCGGGGAGCTGTTTTTT | CASSPSSGGAGELFF | TRBD2 | - | TRBJ2-2 | TRBV11-2
TGTGCCAGCAGCGTAGGGGTCATGAACACTGAAGCTTTCTTT | CASSVGVMNTEAFF | - | once | TRBJ1-1 | TRBV9
TGTGCCAGCAGTCCCGTCGCAAACTACAATGAGCAGTTCTTC | CASSPVANYNEQFF | - | - | TRBJ2-1 | TRBV5-8
TGCGCCAGCAGTGATCCCGGGACAGGGGACCCGGAGACCCAGTACTTC | CASSDPGTGDPETQYF | TRBD1 | - | TRBJ2-5 | TRBV10-2
TGTGCCAGTAGTCCGGTTGTGGAGGGTGGCACAGATACGCAGTATTTT | CASSPVVEGGTDTQYF | - | - | TRBJ2-3 | TRBV19
TGTGCCAGCAGCCGCGGACAGGGCTACGAGCAGTACTTC | CASSRGQGYEQYF | TRBD1 | - | TRBJ2-7 | TRBV11-2
TGCAGCGTTGAAGATCCCGGACAGGGCTCCTACAATGAGCAGTTCTTC | CSVEDPGQGSYNEQFF | TRBD1 | - | TRBJ2-1 | TRBV29-1
TGTGCCAGCAGACGGGACAGGGGGAAAAGCACAGATACGCAGTATTTT | CASRRDRGKSTDTQYF | TRBD1 | - | TRBJ2-3 | TRBV28
TGCGCCAGCAGCCTGGGGGACAGGGGGCTCAATGAGCAGTTCTTC | CASSLGDRGLNEQFF | TRBD1 | - | TRBJ2-1 | TRBV5-1
TGCGCCAGCAGGTACCGACTAGCGGGGGGGCAGCATACGCAGTATTTT | CASRYRLAGGQHTQYF | TRBD2 | - | TRBJ2-3 | TRBV4-3
TGTGCCAGCACCGGCCCTGGACAGGGGGAGACCCAGTACTTC | CASTGPGQGETQYF | TRBD1 | - | TRBJ2-5 | TRBV28
TGTGCCAGCAGGTCTATTAGTAAAGGGACCCAGTACTTC | CASRSISKGTQYF | - | - | TRBJ2-5 | TRBV6-5
TGTGCCAGCTCACCATCCGCAGGGTCGGAACAGCCCCAGCATTTT | CASSPSAGSEQPQHF | - | - | TRBJ1-5 | TRBV18
TGTGCCAGCACCGGCGGGGAGGGGCCAGGACTAGCGGGGGGCAATGAGCAGTTCTTC | CASTGGEGPGLAGGNEQFF | TRBD2 | - | TRBJ2-1 | TRBV28
TGCGCCAGCAGCTTGGCCGTAAGGGACGGGGAGCTGTTTTTT | CASSLAVRDGELFF | - | once | TRBJ2-2 | TRBV5-1
TGTGCCAGCAGTGACCCAATAACGGGACCGACCGGGGAGCTGTTTTTT | CASSDPITGPTGELFF | - | - | TRBJ2-2 | TRBV25-1
TGTGCCAGCAGCGCCGCTTCCGGGACAGGGTTTGAAAAACTGTTTTTT | CASSAASGTGFEKLFF | TRBD1 | - | TRBJ1-4 | TRBV9
TGTGCCAGCAGCTGGGGCCAAACTGAAGCTTTCTTT | CASSWGQTEAFF | - | - | TRBJ1-1 | TRBV7-9
TGCAGTGCTGGGGGAAATACGCAGTATTTT | CSAGGNTQYF | - | - | TRBJ2-3 | TRBV20-1
TGTGCCAGCACGAGGGAGACTTCTGGAAACACCATATATTTT | CASTRETSGNTIYF | - | - | TRBJ1-3 | TRBV2
TGTGCCAGCAGTGAAGCTGGGACTGCCTACGAGCAGTACTTC | CASSEAGTAYEQYF | - | - | TRBJ2-7 | TRBV6-1
TGTGCCAGCAGCGCGGACTTATACACCGGGGAGCTGTTTTTT | CASSADLYTGELFF | - | once | TRBJ2-2 | TRBV9
TGTGCCATCAGTGAGTGGACTAGCGGGAGCCATGAGCAGTTCTTC | CAISEWTSGSHEQFF | TRBD2 | - | TRBJ2-1 | TRBV10-3
TGTGCCTGGGAAGACAGGAACCTTAATCAGCCCCAGCATTTT | CAWEDRNLNQPQHF | - | - | TRBJ1-5 | TRBV30
TGTGCCAGTAGTGACGACAAAAATTCACCCCTCCACTTT | CASSDDKNSPLHF | - | - | TRBJ1-6 | TRBV19
TGTGCCAGCAGCCAAGGACGGGGGAACTATGGCTACACCTTC | CASSQGRGNYGYTF | - | once | TRBJ1-2 | TRBV5-6
TGTGCCAGCAGCTTTCCGGGACAGGCTTACTCTGGGGCCAACGTCCTGACTTTC | CASSFPGQAYSGANVLTF | TRBD1 | - | TRBJ2-6 | TRBV11-1
TGTGCCAGCAGTTTCGGGACAGGCAGTGGAAACACCATATATTTT | CASSFGTGSGNTIYF | TRBD1 | - | TRBJ1-3 | TRBV6-6
TGTGCCTGGAATCCGGACAGGGGATTAGGAAATGAAAAACTGTTTTTT | CAWNPDRGLGNEKLFF | TRBD1 | - | TRBJ1-4 | TRBV30
TGTGCCAGCAGCTTATCTGCGGAAGGGGTCGGCTACGAGCAGTACTTC | CASSLSAEGVGYEQYF | - | - | TRBJ2-7 | TRBV7-2
TGTGCCAGCAGTGGATGGGGACAGGGGGCGAGTTTAGGGTATGGCTACACCTTC | CASSGWGQGASLGYGYTF | TRBD1 | - | TRBJ1-2 | TRBV27
TGCGCCAGCAGCCGGGGCGATAGTACAGGGGGAGGCAATGAGCAGTTCTTC | CASSRGDSTGGGNEQFF | TRBD1 | few | TRBJ2-1 | TRBV4-1
TGTGCCAGCAGGGGCAGGGGGCGCACCTACGAGCAGTACTTC | CASRGRGRTYEQYF | TRBD1 | - | TRBJ2-7 | TRBV6-5
TGCGCCAGCAGCCCTGGGGGGGTCCAAGAGACCCAGTACTTC | CASSPGGVQETQYF | TRBD2 | - | TRBJ2-5 | TRBV5-1
TGTGCCAGCAGTGAAGTCGGGGTCCCACTGCAGTTCTTC | CASSEVGVPLQFF | - | - | TRBJ2-1 | TRBV6-1
TGTGCCAGCAGCCCGATCCGAGGGCAAGAGACCCAGTACTTC | CASSPIRGQETQYF | - | - | TRBJ2-5 | TRBV11-3
TGTGCCAGCTCACCACCGGGACTAGCGGGAGGGGGTCTCTCCGAGCAGTACTTC | CASSPPGLAGGGLSEQYF | TRBD2 | - | TRBJ2-7 | TRBV18
TGTGCCAGCAGCTGGAGGGGTGGTGAAAAACTGTTTTTT | CASSWRGGEKLFF | - | - | TRBJ1-4 | TRBV7-9
TGTGCCAGCAGTGAAAATGTCCTGGGTAGAGAGCAGTTCTTC | CASSENVLGREQFF | - | - | TRBJ2-1 | TRBV6-1
TGTGCCAGCAGCTTAGTTGGACTATCCACCGGGGAGCTGTTTTTT | CASSLVGLSTGELFF | - | - | TRBJ2-2 | TRBV7-9
TGCAGCCGACTTCAAAACGAGAGCAATCAGCCCCAGCATTTT | CSRLQNESNQPQHF | - | - | TRBJ1-5 | TRBV29-1
TGCAGCGTTGATGGTCGCTTAGCGGGGGGATACAATGAGCAGTTCTTC | CSVDGRLAGGYNEQFF | TRBD2 | few | TRBJ2-1 | TRBV29-1
TGTGCCAGCAGCCCACGGGGAGGAGATACGCAGTATTTT | CASSPRGGDTQYF | - | - | TRBJ2-3 | TRBV7-3
TGTGCCAGCAGCTTAGCCCCCAGGACTAGCGGTAGCACAGATACGCAGTATTTT | CASSLAPRTSGSTDTQYF | TRBD2 | - | TRBJ2-3 | TRBV7-2
TGTGCCAGCAGCCCCACTGGGGTATGGGAGCAGTACTTC | CASSPTGVWEQYF | - | - | TRBJ2-7 | TRBV7-9
TGTGCCAGCAGCTTGGGTTCGGGGGCCCTCGAGCAGTACTTC | CASSLGSGALEQYF | - | once | TRBJ2-7 | TRBV5-6